This entry is about one T cell receptor beta chain. Its antigen is not identified. Repertoires were generated with immunoSEQ multiplex PCR, while TCRdb's copy carries only in-frame clones and drops some. The sample yields fewer than 95,000 clones, about 92% seen once. The entry originates in a study of OX40 agonist ivuxolimab in advanced cancers. Background on the study: Dose-escalation patients were diagnosed with hepatocellular carcinoma, melanoma, renal cell cancer or head and neck cancer.

General study results and limits: Researchers did not establish what antigens the expanded peripheral T cells target. Some patients who did not respond also had low normalized T-cell clonal expansion. Expanded clones belonging to CD8+ T cells outnumbered, on average, those of CD4+.

Here the sequenced sample was CD4+ or CD8+ T cells sorted from blood, taken in a trial of the OX40 agonist ivuxolimab. This TCR was recovered from an adult with an advanced solid tumor such as melanoma, head and neck, liver or kidney cancer.

CDR3 loop: CASSMSSYNEQFF. The CDR3 DNA reads TGTGCCAGTAGTATGAGCTCCTACAATGAGCAGTTCTTC. This chain connects TRBV19 to TRBJ2-1, with D uncertain. The CDR3 has 13 amino acids. Germline CDR1 reads LNHDA; CDR2 reads SQIVND (reference sequence). V lost 3 bases and J lost 0, with 3 bases in between.